Below are 14 T cell receptor beta chains sequenced from a single sample in a study of Graves' ophthalmopathy and Graves' hyperthyroidism (dated by TCRdb to the late 2010s). Sequencing instrument: Illumina HiSeq 2000. For repertoire sequencing, the TCR beta CDR3 regions were amplified from RNA transcripts. A first-round RT-PCR used HTBI primers with the Qiagen OneStep RT-PCR kit, followed by a second-round multiplex PCR, size selection and purification. In-frame beta chains were kept once TCRdb had trimmed the public reads at Q25 with fastp and called clones with MiXCR. A single entry per CDR3 protein holds the most common genes and DNA from its merged rows. Across this sample there are around 670,000 distinct CDR3 sequences, with 40% seen only once. The ten largest clones represent 40% to 45% of the sample. The sample comprised peripheral blood. These receptors came from an adult man with Graves' ophthalmopathy.

The V gene is TRBV2, the J gene TRBJ2-3, with D possibly TRBD2 on 6 matching bases. Between the trimmed V and J ends, which lost 6 bases and 3 bases, there was a span of 13 bases. CDR1 SNHLY and CDR2 FYNNEI come from the germline V gene. CDR3 length equals 14 residues. In nucleotides, the CDR3 is TGTGCCAGCAGGCCGGGCGGGGTTACAGATACGCAGTATTTT. It encodes CASRPGGVTDTQYF.

This clonotype has just a few counts. The V and J genes are TRBV25-1 and TRBJ2-6; D ambiguous. V lost 5 bases to trimming and J lost 1 base, with 15 bases between them. The CDR3 is 17 amino acids. Germline CDR1 reads MGHDK; CDR2 reads SYGVNS. The CDR3 loop is CASSYVRSTSGANVLTF. DNA of the CDR3: TGTGCCAGCAGTTACGTCAGGTCCACATCTGGGGCCAACGTCCTGACTTTC.

Ten or more counts support this clonotype. DNA of the CDR3: TGTGCCAGCAGCACCGACGGGGGGAGCTCCTACGAGCAGTACTTC. Protein: CASSTDGGSSYEQYF. The chain is built from TRBV7-8 and TRBJ2-7, with 7 nucleotides matching TRBD2. Germline-derived CDR1 and CDR2 are SGHVS and FQNEAQ. This CDR3 is built from 15 residues. V trimming: 5 bases; J trimming: 0 bases; junction bases outside the gene matches: 7.

The genes are TRBV15 and TRBJ1-2, with D maybe TRBD1 (5 bases). CDR1 and CDR2 from the germline V gene are LNHNV and YYDKDF (reference sequence). This CDR3 is built from 11 residues. V lost 3 bases to trimming and J lost 8 bases, with 7 bases between them. The CDR3 spells CATSRGRGYTF. CDR3 nucleotides: TGTGCCACCAGCAGGGGGCGCGGCTACACCTTC.

This clonotype has just a few counts. The chain uses TRBV19 and TRBJ1-2; the D gene is possibly TRBD1 (5 bases). V lost 7 bases to trimming and J lost 2 bases, with 17 bases between them. The CDR3 contains 15 residues. Looked up from germline, CDR1 is LNHDA and CDR2 is SQIVND (reference sequence). CDR3 region: CASTTRGGENYGYTF. In DNA form, the CDR3 reads TGTGCCAGTACCACCCGGGGGGGAGAAAACTATGGCTACACCTTC.

In the case of this clonotype: This sequence may be a read error, since a much larger clone differs from it by one base. CDR3 sequence: CSGGDFYVQYF. As DNA, the CDR3 is TGCAGCGGGGGGGACTTCTACGTGCAGTACTTC. The chain uses TRBV29-1 and TRBJ2-7, with D possibly TRBD2 on 6 matching bases. This CDR3 is built from 11 residues. Germline V lookup: CDR1 SQVTM, CDR2 ANQGSEA.

The sample holds many counts of this clonotype. This chain uses TRBV2 with TRBJ2-5, with 8 bases that match TRBD2. After removal of 3 bases from V and 5 bases from J, the junction contained 8 bases not matched to a gene. The length of the CDR3 is 15 residues. Germline CDR1 reads SNHLY; CDR2 reads FYNNEI. The CDR3 coding sequence is TGTGCCAGCAGTGAGTCAGCGGGGGCTATCGAGACCCAGTACTTC. It encodes CASSESAGAIETQYF.

The chain is built from TRBV7-6 and TRBJ2-4, with D perhaps assigned TRBD1 or TRBD2 (5 bases each). Per germline, CDR1 SGHVS and CDR2 FNYEAQ. The CDR3 extends over 13 amino acids. V lost 4 bases and J lost 12, with 16 bases in between. The CDR3 spells CASSYDFRDAQYF. CDR3 DNA: TGTGCCAGCAGCTACGACTTCCGGGACGCTCAGTACTTC.

This clonotype was found many times. The chain joins TRBV7-6 to TRBJ1-3; D is perhaps TRBD1 (5 bases). The CDR3 extends over 14 amino acids. Germline V CDR1 and CDR2: SGHVS, FNYEAQ. V lost 2 bases and J lost 2, with 7 bases in between. DNA of the CDR3: TGTGCCAGCAGCTTACAGGGACCTGGAAACACCATATATTTT. Translation gives CASSLQGPGNTIYF.

This clonotype was recorded at least ten times. The chain recombines TRBV15 with TRBJ2-5; no definite D call. Germline values: CDR1 LNHNV, CDR2 YYDKDF (reference sequence). The V end was cut by 0 bases, the J end by 3 bases, with 11 bases between. The CDR3 runs to 15 residues. CDR3: CATSRDVGLEETQYF. For the CDR3, the DNA is TGTGCCACCAGCAGAGATGTAGGTCTCGAAGAGACCCAGTACTTC.

Turning to this clonotype: Compared with germline, one end of the junction differs, possibly owing to a read error. The gene calls are TRBV10-3 and TRBJ2-2; 11 bases match TRBD2. Germline CDR1 is ENHRY and CDR2 is SYGVKD. This CDR3 region has 16 residues. The CDR3 region is CASSRTSGHRTGELFF. The DNA of the CDR3 is TGTGCCAGCAGTAGGACTAGCGGGCATCGCACCGGGGAGCTGTTTTTT.

This chain connects TRBV5-4 to TRBJ1-6; D gene uncertain. Trimming took 2 bases from V and 6 from J, leaving 6 bases between them. The CDR3 covers 13 residues. Germline-derived CDR1 and CDR2 are SGHNT and YYREEE (reference sequence). The CDR3 DNA reads as TGTGCCAGCAGCTTAGAGGGTAATTCACCCCTCCACTTT. This gives the protein CASSLEGNSPLHF.

This clonotype was detected only a few times. The chain links TRBV15 to TRBJ1-4; D may be TRBD1 (6 bases). The CDR3 runs 18 residues. With 1 base removed from V and 4 bases from J, the gap between germline ends came to 19 bases. Germline V gene lookup returns CDR1 LNHNV and CDR2 YYDKDF (reference sequence). CDR3 sequence: CATSRGGGGGTFNEKLFF. The CDR3 region has the DNA TGTGCCACCAGCAGAGGCGGGGGCGGCGGCACTTTTAATGAAAAACTGTTTTTT.

This clonotype has a count of ten or more. In DNA, the CDR3 is TGTGCCAGCAGCCAATCAGCAAGCAACACCATATATTTT. Translation: CASSQSASNTIYF. V gene TRBV4-2 combines with J gene TRBJ1-3; D ambiguous. Trimming cost V 2 bases and J 7 bases, with 9 bases left between them. CDR3 length equals 13 residues. The germline CDR1 and CDR2 sequences are LGHNA and YNFKEQ.